This TCR beta chain was recorded in a study of blood T cells in healthy people across ages. Of note for this clonotype: What it recognizes is unknown.

Study-wide results and caveats: The CMV status of each donor remained undetermined, and this could have confounded shifts in expanded clonotypes.

Then a second PCR, running about 7 to 11 cycles, was carried out with a sample-barcoded 5' primer and a J-beta primer mix. Using its own MiXCR run on the 5' RACE reads, TCRdb lists one record per CDR3 protein. The sample has more than 700,000 distinct CDR3 sequences, about 47% seen once. Germline V gene sequence: CDR1 SGHRS, CDR2 YFSETQ. The CDR3 is 13 residues long. V was clipped by 0 bases and J by 3 bases, with 4 bases between them. The sequenced sample consisted of blood. The TCR comes from a man older than 75 in good health. The rearrangement links TRBV5-1 to TRBJ2-4; D is unclear. The chain's CDR3 is CASSLAGKNIQYF. The CDR3 DNA reads as TGCGCCAGCAGCTTGGCCGGCAAAAACATTCAGTACTTC.